This record covers a single T cell receptor (beta chain). The target antigen is unknown. This entry belongs to a study of monozygotic twins with inflammatory bowel disease. Overall study findings and caveats: Compared with healthy co-twins, IBD patients showed reduced TCRbeta repertoire diversity by inverse Simpson.

Making each TCR library took approximately 3.5 ug of total RNA. TCRdb re-called the 5' RACE reads; every CDR3 protein appears as one record, without DNA. The sample totals under 200,000 distinct CDR3 sequences; its top ten clones hold around 2.4%. The germline V gene has CDR1 SGHDT and CDR2 YYEEEE. The CDR3 is made up of 12 amino acids. The sequencing sample was made of blood. This clonotype originated in a human donor with ulcerative colitis or Crohn's disease, or a healthy co-twin of an affected twin (not recorded which). The chain joins TRBV5-6 to TRBJ2-1; TCRdb selects TRBD1, and the lack of DNA leaves this call unchecked. CDR3 amino acids: CASSLGALGQFF.